Below, one TCR beta chain is given with its context. This entry belongs to a study of beta chain features in type 1 diabetes. For the study at large: Cell yields, gender and age were comparable in patients and healthy donors.

Sorting gave populations that all exceeded 95% purity. There are 15 residues in the CDR3. Deletions cut 0 bases from V and 3 bases from J, with 9 bases between. Germline V gives CDR1 MNHEY, CDR2 SVGAGI. Expressed TCRB transcripts were sequenced because the entire RNA isolate underwent reverse transcription. Repertoires were generated with immunoSEQ multiplex PCR, while TCRdb's copy carries only in-frame clones and drops some. Of 110,000 to 150,000 clones listed, 6.9% are singletons. The chain links TRBV6-5 to TRBJ1-3; TRBD1 might be the D (6 bases). Specimen: central memory CD4+ T cells from blood. This sequence was found in a woman in her twenties or thirties in good health. CDR3 amino acids: CASSYSTDSGNTIYF. CDR3 DNA: TGTGCCAGCAGTTACTCGACGGACAGTGGAAACACCATATATTTT.